The T cell receptor (beta chain) described here comes from a study of cytomegalovirus exposure and HLA in healthy donors. On the study more broadly: Drawn from HLA-typed donors, roughly 87 million unique TCRs were held in an early data release. Study results and caveats: Follow-up analysis seemed to connect common viral pathogens with several of the most significant clusters identified. Analysis performed later showed TCR beta chains linked to HLA being more clonally expanded than equally common others. Confirmation in vitro established that a few CMV-associated chains were specific for CMV antigens.

On this clone: Its antigen is unknown.

PCR used 60 Vbeta primers and 13 Jbeta primers. Assay used: immunoSEQ multiplex PCR; TCRdb lists only in-frame clones, some missing. Here the sample spans around 130,000 clones, about 80% being singletons. J gave up 4 bases and V 5 bases, and 8 bases lay outside the gene matches. In germline, CDR1 is SGHRS, CDR2 YFSETQ. The CDR3 has 15 amino acids. The receptor was isolated from a man in his forties or fifties in good health and CMV-seronegative. The V gene is TRBV5-1, the J gene TRBJ1-1; 10 nucleotides line up with TRBD1. Sequenced sample: PBMCs. For the CDR3, the DNA is TGCGCCAGCAGTTCGGATGGGGACAGGGGCACTGAAGCTTTCTTT. Translating gives CASSSDGDRGTEAFF.